What follows are 27 T cell receptor beta chains derived from one specimen sequenced in a study of blood T cell repertoires in COVID-19. Method: immunoSEQ multiplex PCR; TCRdb's copy keeps in-frame clones and lacks some. The sample consists of about 210,000 clones, roughly 82% of them appearing once. The sequencing input was peripheral blood. These receptors all come from a woman aged 35 to 49 with acute or convalescent COVID-19.

The rearrangement joins TRBV18 to TRBJ2-7; 12 bases are shared with TRBD2. V was pared by 4 bases and J by 3 bases, with 10 bases of the junction left unmatched. Germline loops: CDR1 KGHSH, CDR2 LQKENI. CDR3 length: 17 residues. CDR3 coding DNA: TGTGCCAGCTCACGGGAGACTAGCGGGAGCGGGGTCTACGAGCAGTACTTC. It yields the protein CASSRETSGSGVYEQYF. The full variable domain, completed using reference TRBV18 and TRBJ2-7, is NAGVMQNPRHLVRRRGQEARLRCSPMKGHSHVYWYRQLPEEGLKFMVYLQKENIIDESGMPKERFSAEFPKEGPSILRIQQVVRGDSAAYFCASSRETSGSGVYEQYFGPGTRLTVT.

CDR3 DNA sequence: TGTGCCAGCAGCCCCGACAGCCAGCCCCAGCATTTT. It yields the protein CASSPDSQPQHF. This chain links TRBV7-9 with TRBJ1-5; weak D call: TRBD1 (5 bases). The CDR3 spans 12 residues. Germline assignment: CDR1 SEHNR and CDR2 FQNEAQ (reference sequence). V lost 5 bases and J lost 7, with 9 bases in between. Filled out from reference TRBV7-9 and TRBJ1-5, the complete variable domain reads DTGVSQNPRHKITKRGQNVTFRCDPISEHNRLYWYRQTLGQGPEFLTYFQNEAQLEKSRLLSDRFSAERPKGSFSTLEIQRTEQGDSAMYLCASSPDSQPQHFGDGTRLSIL.

V and J are TRBV7-9 and TRBJ2-3; tentatively, D is TRBD2 (5 bases). CDR3 length equals 17 residues. V lost 5 bases to trimming and J lost 1 base, with 19 bases between them. Per the germline V gene, CDR1 is SEHNR and CDR2 is FQNEAQ (reference sequence). CDR3: CASSPLLEGARTDTQYF. The DNA of the CDR3 is TGTGCCAGCAGCCCTCTTTTAGAGGGTGCCCGCACAGATACGCAGTATTTT.

V and J are TRBV5-6 and TRBJ1-2; D possibly corresponds to TRBD1 (6 bases). Germline V CDR1 and CDR2: SGHDT, YYEEEE. V was cut by 4 bases and J by 4 bases, with 17 bases left in between. This CDR3 region has 15 residues. The chain's CDR3 is CASSLTGLLAYGYTF. DNA for the CDR3: TGTGCCAGCAGCCTGACAGGCCTCCTAGCCTATGGCTACACCTTC.

This clone turned up a few times. The rearrangement uses TRBV4-1 and TRBJ2-1; 9 bases align to TRBD2. Germline lookup yields CDR1 MGHRA and CDR2 YSYEKL. V trimming: 0 bases; J trimming: 7 bases; junction bases outside the gene matches: 10. This CDR3 is 17 amino acids long. The CDR3 coding sequence is TGCGCCAGCAGCCAAGATAGAGGTAGCGGGGGATTTAATGAGCAGTTCTTC. It specifies CASSQDRGSGGFNEQFF.

CDR3 sequence: CASSAAGTGTSPLHF. The CDR3 DNA reads as TGTGCCAGCAGCGCCGCCGGGACAGGGACTTCACCCCTCCACTTT. The chain joins TRBV9 to TRBJ1-6, with TRBD1 matching 9 bases. The junction had 7 bases not matched to a gene; V was cut back by 3 bases and J by 9 bases. CDR3 size: 15 residues. Germline values: CDR1 SGDLS, CDR2 YYNGEE.

The chain employs TRBV6-5 and TRBJ2-2; the match to TRBD1 covers 8 bases. J lost 1 base, V lost 3 bases, and 1 base had no gene match. The CDR3 extends over 15 amino acids. Germline CDR1 reads MNHEY; CDR2 reads SVGAGI. The CDR3 DNA follows: TGTGCCAGCAGTTATGGGACAGGGAACACCGGGGAGCTGTTTTTT. Translated: CASSYGTGNTGELFF.

The chain combines TRBV19 with TRBJ1-5; no clear D. V dropped 8 bases and J dropped 4 bases, with 12 bases sitting between them. Germline V gene data show CDR1 as LNHDA and CDR2 as SQIVND (reference sequence). The CDR3 is 13 residues long. The CDR3 is CASAVAVNQPQHF. CDR3 sequence (DNA): TGTGCCAGTGCAGTCGCGGTGAATCAGCCCCAGCATTTT. The full variable domain, with the rest looked up from reference TRBV19 and TRBJ1-5, is DGGITQSPKYLFRKEGQNVTLSCEQNLNHDAMYWYRQDPGQGLRLIYYSQIVNDFQKGDIAEGYSVSREKKESFPLTVTSAQKNPTAFYLCASAVAVNQPQHFGDGTRLSIL.

For this clone: The sample carries other DNA sequences with the same CDR3. J is TRBJ2-1 and V is TRBV5-1; 10 bases fit TRBD2. Germline values: CDR1 SGHRS, CDR2 YFSETQ. The V segment lost 4 bases and the J segment 4 bases; nucleotides outside the gene matches: 2. CDR3 length: 14 amino acids. CDR3 in DNA: TGCGCCAGCAGCAGTAGCGGGGGGTACAATGAGCAGTTCTTC. Protein product: CASSSSGGYNEQFF.

The V gene is TRBV4-1, the J gene TRBJ2-2; maybe TRBD2 (6 bases). V lost 0 bases to trimming and J lost 0 bases, with 11 bases between them. Per the germline V gene, CDR1 is MGHRA and CDR2 is YSYEKL. This CDR3 comprises 17 residues. The CDR3 bases are TGCGCCAGCAGCCAAGATCTGACTAGATCGAACACCGGGGAGCTGTTTTTT. Its protein is CASSQDLTRSNTGELFF.

J is TRBJ2-1 and V is TRBV29-1; TRBD2 might be the D (5 bases). Germline CDR1 and CDR2: SQVTM and ANQGSEA. V dropped 4 bases and J dropped 1 base, with 11 bases sitting between them. This CDR3 has 14 amino acids. Here the CDR3 DNA reads TGCAGCGTTGTTGAGGGTAGGTCCTACAATGAGCAGTTCTTC. It yields the protein CSVVEGRSYNEQFF.

The chain couples TRBV11-2 to TRBJ1-6; 9 positions agree with TRBD1. Germline values: CDR1 SGHAT, CDR2 FQNNGV. The CDR3 runs to 15 residues. V shed 1 base, J shed 8 bases, and the junction held 3 bases outside the gene matches. CDR3 bases: TGTGCCAGCAGCTTAGTGACAGGGGGTGATTCACCCCTCCACTTT. Protein product: CASSLVTGGDSPLHF. The whole variable domain, remainder taken from reference TRBV11-2 and TRBJ1-6, is EAGVAQSPRYKIIEKRQSVAFWCNPISGHATLYWYQQILGQGPKLLIQFQNNGVVDDSQLPKDRFSAERLKGVDSTLKIQPAKLEDSAVYLCASSLVTGGDSPLHFGNGTRLTVT.

This clone appeared once. The rearrangement joins TRBV6-5 to TRBJ2-2; the D gene is possibly TRBD1 (6 bases). The CDR3 spans 13 residues. V was cut by 6 bases and J by 6 bases, with 11 bases left in between. CDR1 and CDR2 (germline): MNHEY, SVGAGI. CDR3 DNA: TGTGCCAGCAGCGAGACAGGCCCCGGGGAGCTGTTTTTT. It yields the protein CASSETGPGELFF.

This sequence joins TRBV13 and TRBJ2-7; perhaps TRBD2 as D (6 bases). This CDR3 contains 15 residues. The germline V gene has CDR1 PRHDT and CDR2 FYEKMQ (reference sequence). Trimming pared 6 bases from V and 2 bases from J, leaving 17 bases between. The CDR3 DNA reads TGTGCCAGCAGACGCACCGGGACTCAGACCTACGAGCAGTACTTC. This codes for CASRRTGTQTYEQYF.

This chain connects TRBV6-2 or TRBV6-3 to TRBJ2-2; the D gene is possibly TRBD2 (6 bases). CDR3 length: 13 residues. Trimming took 2 bases from V and 9 from J, leaving 10 bases between them. Looked up from germline, CDR1 is MNHEY and CDR2 is SVGEGT. The CDR3 protein is CASSYGGTRELFF. The CDR3 DNA reads TGTGCCAGCAGTTACGGAGGGACCCGGGAGCTGTTTTTT.

The chain has TRBV11-2 and TRBJ1-5, with D possibly matching TRBD1 (6 bases). CDR3 length: 14 residues. V was clipped by 5 bases and J by 1 base, with 9 bases between them. CDR1 SGHAT and CDR2 FQNNGV come from the germline V gene. Written as DNA, the CDR3 is TGTGCCAGCAGCCATACAGGGAGCAATCAGCCCCAGCATTTT. It encodes CASSHTGSNQPQHF.

The rearrangement joins TRBV7-9 to TRBJ1-5; 9 bases agree with TRBD1. The CDR3 runs to 14 residues. V was pared by 4 bases and J by 4 bases, with 2 bases of the junction left unmatched. Germline loops: CDR1 SEHNR, CDR2 FQNEAQ (reference sequence). CDR3 amino acids: CASSSGQGNQPQHF. DNA of the CDR3: TGTGCCAGCAGCTCGGGACAGGGAAATCAGCCCCAGCATTTT.

V and J are TRBV24-1 and TRBJ2-5, with no clear D. Germline V gene lookup returns CDR1 KGHDR and CDR2 SFDVKD. This CDR3 region has 15 residues. Trimming took 6 bases from V and 1 from J, leaving 14 bases between them. CDR3 amino acids: CATSRFGSAQETQYF. The CDR3 DNA reads TGTGCCACCAGTAGATTCGGGTCGGCCCAAGAGACCCAGTACTTC.

The chain links TRBV20-1 to TRBJ2-7; no clear D gene. This CDR3 region has 11 residues. Germline assignment: CDR1 DFQATT and CDR2 SNEGSKA (reference sequence). V was clipped by 0 bases and J by 10 bases, with 10 bases between them. The CDR3 region has the DNA TGCAGTGCTAGAGATAGAAAGCTACAGTACTTC. As protein: CSARDRKLQYF.

The table lists this clone with a few counts. The J gene is TRBJ2-5, the V gene TRBV3-1 (or the pseudogene TRBV3-2), with TRBD1 identical over 7 bases. The length of the CDR3 is 16 residues. J was trimmed by 5 bases and V by 4 bases; bases with no gene match: 13. Per the germline V gene, CDR1 is LGHDT and CDR2 is YNNKEL (reference sequence). CDR3 coding DNA: TGTGCCAGCAGCCTCGGGACAGAGGGTGGAAGGGAGACCCAGTACTTC. This codes for CASSLGTEGGRETQYF.

The V call is TRBV2, the J call TRBJ1-2; 9 positions match TRBD1. Losses at the gene ends were 3 bases for V and 2 bases for J; bases not matched to a gene: 1. This CDR3 is built from 14 residues. Germline CDR1 and CDR2: SNHLY and FYNNEI. The CDR3 is CASSDGQGNYGYTF. The CDR3 DNA sequence: TGTGCCAGCAGTGATGGACAGGGGAACTATGGCTACACCTTC.

CDR3: CATSRYPQDYEQYF. Written as DNA, the CDR3 is TGTGCCACCAGCAGGTACCCTCAGGATTACGAGCAGTACTTC. The chain is built from TRBV15 and TRBJ2-7; D not resolved. Germline CDR1 and CDR2: LNHNV and YYDKDF (reference sequence). Deletions cut 3 bases from V and 4 bases from J, with 13 bases between. The CDR3 has 14 residues.

This clone was recorded only once. The chain couples TRBV7-9 to TRBJ1-3; 8 positions agree with TRBD1. Germline CDR1 SEHNR, CDR2 FQNEAQ (reference sequence). The V segment lost 9 bases and the J segment 4 bases; nucleotides outside the gene matches: 5. This CDR3 spans 13 amino acids. CDR3: CASGQGSGNTIYF. DNA for the CDR3: TGTGCCAGTGGACAGGGTAGCGGAAACACCATATATTTT.

The V and J genes are TRBV7-9 and TRBJ2-7, with 7 bases lining up with TRBD1. The CDR3 runs to 13 residues. V shed 2 bases, J shed 6 bases, and the junction held 4 bases outside the gene matches. Germline V gene lookup returns CDR1 SEHNR and CDR2 FQNEAQ (reference sequence). CDR3 amino acids: CASSLPGQVEQYF. CDR3 nucleotide sequence: TGTGCCAGCAGCTTACCAGGACAGGTCGAGCAGTACTTC. Complete variable domain (other parts from reference TRBV7-9 and TRBJ2-7): DTGVSQNPRHKITKRGQNVTFRCDPISEHNRLYWYRQTLGQGPEFLTYFQNEAQLEKSRLLSDRFSAERPKGSFSTLEIQRTEQGDSAMYLCASSLPGQVEQYFGPGTRLTVT.

This sequence joins TRBV28 and TRBJ1-5; 11 nucleotides agree with TRBD1. Germline loops: CDR1 MDHEN, CDR2 SYDVKM. Trimming cost V 5 bases and J 5 bases; bases outside gene matches: 8. The CDR3 totals 16 residues. CDR3 in DNA: TGTGCCAGCAGTACTCCGGGACAGGGGGTATATCAGCCCCAGCATTTT. Protein sequence: CASSTPGQGVYQPQHF.

The chain joins TRBV24-1 to TRBJ2-7; a weak D match, TRBD2 (6 bases). V was pared by 6 bases and J by 4 bases, with 12 bases between. CDR1 and CDR2 (germline): KGHDR, SFDVKD. This CDR3 has 13 residues. In nucleotides, the CDR3 is TGTGCCACCAGTTCTGGGGGAGGTTACGAGCAGTACTTC. Translating gives CATSSGGGYEQYF.

This chain connects TRBV4-3 to TRBJ2-4; no firm D call. Trimming removed 3 bases at V and 1 base at J, with 19 bases between. CDR1 is LGHNA, CDR2 YSLEER, per germline. The CDR3 length is 18 residues. CDR3 residues: CASSQAPSAQQAKNIQYF. CDR3 in DNA: TGCGCCAGCAGCCAGGCCCCGAGCGCCCAGCAGGCCAAAAACATTCAGTACTTC.